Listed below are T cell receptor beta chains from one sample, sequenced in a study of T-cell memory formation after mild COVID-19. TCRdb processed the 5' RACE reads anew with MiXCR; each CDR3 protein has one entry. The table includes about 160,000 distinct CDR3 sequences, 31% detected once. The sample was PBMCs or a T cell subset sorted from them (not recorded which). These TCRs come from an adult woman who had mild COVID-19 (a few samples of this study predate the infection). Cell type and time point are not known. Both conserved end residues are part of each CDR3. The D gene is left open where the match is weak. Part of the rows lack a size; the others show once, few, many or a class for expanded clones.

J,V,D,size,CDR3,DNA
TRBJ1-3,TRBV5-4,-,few,CASSSGSRSSGNTIYF,TGTGCCAGCAGCTCAGGGTCACGAAGCTCTGGAAACACCATATATTTT
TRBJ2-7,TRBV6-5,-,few,CASSAPGPVAYF,TGTGCCAGCAGCGCTCCGGGTCCTGTTGCGTACTTC
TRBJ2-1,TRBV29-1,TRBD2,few,CSVETRLAVYNEQFF,TGCAGCGTTGAAACTCGACTAGCGGTTTACAATGAGCAGTTCTTC
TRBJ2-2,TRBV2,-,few,CASSDRRSTGELFF,TGTGCCAGCAGTGACAGGAGGAGCACCGGGGAGCTGTTTTTT
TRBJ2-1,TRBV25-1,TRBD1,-,CASQGQSSYNEQFF,TGTGCCAGCCAGGGACAGAGCTCCTACAATGAGCAGTTCTTC
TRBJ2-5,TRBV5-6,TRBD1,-,CASSLYPGQGQETQYF,TGTGCCAGCAGCTTGTATCCGGGACAGGGGCAAGAGACCCAGTACTTC
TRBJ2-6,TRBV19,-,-,CASSIGNTGANVLTF,TGTGCCAGTAGTATTGGGAATACTGGGGCCAACGTCCTGACTTTC
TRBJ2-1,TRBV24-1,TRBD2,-,CATSLAGGWNNEQFF,TGTGCCACCAGTTTAGCGGGAGGTTGGAACAATGAGCAGTTCTTC
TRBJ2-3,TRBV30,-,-,CAWSGWGRTDTQYF,TGTGCCTGGAGTGGTTGGGGCAGGACAGATACGCAGTATTTT
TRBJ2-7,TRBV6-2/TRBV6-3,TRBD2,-,CASGLVTTEQYF,TGTGCCAGCGGACTAGTGACTACCGAGCAGTACTTC
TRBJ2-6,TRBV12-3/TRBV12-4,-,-,CASRVVGANVLTF,TGTGCCAGCAGGGTCGTCGGGGCCAACGTCCTGACTTTC
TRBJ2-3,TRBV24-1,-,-,CATSDSVTGGATDTQYF,TGTGCCACCAGTGATTCCGTTACAGGGGGGGCCACAGATACGCAGTATTTT
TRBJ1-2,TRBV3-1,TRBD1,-,CASSPGSTGRNYGYTF,TGTGCCAGCAGCCCCGGGTCGACAGGGCGGAACTATGGCTACACCTTC
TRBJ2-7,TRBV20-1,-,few,CSARDRIISYEQYF,TGCAGTGCTAGAGATCGGATCATCTCCTACGAGCAGTACTTC
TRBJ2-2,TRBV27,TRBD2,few,CASSLSEGLAGGPGTGELFF,TGTGCCAGCAGTTTATCTGAGGGACTAGCGGGGGGGCCAGGCACCGGGGAGCTGTTTTTT
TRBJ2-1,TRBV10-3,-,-,CAIEEGGSDEQFF,TGTGCCATCGAGGAAGGAGGGTCTGATGAGCAGTTCTTC
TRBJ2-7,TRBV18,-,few,CARSPGSGEQYF,TGTGCCAGATCACCAGGGTCAGGCGAGCAGTACTTC
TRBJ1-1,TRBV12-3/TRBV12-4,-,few,CASGRGSTEAFF,TGTGCCAGTGGGAGGGGGAGCACTGAAGCTTTCTTT
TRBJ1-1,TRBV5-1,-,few,CASSLGGRVNTEAFF,TGCGCCAGCAGCTTGGGGGGCAGGGTGAACACTGAAGCTTTCTTT
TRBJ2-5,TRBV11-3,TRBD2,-,CASSSDGGLAGDWGETQYF,TGTGCCAGCAGCTCCGACGGGGGACTAGCGGGAGACTGGGGAGAGACCCAGTACTTC
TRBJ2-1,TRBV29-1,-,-,CSVDGTAQGTPLDEQFF,TGCAGCGTTGACGGTACGGCCCAGGGAACTCCCCTTGATGAGCAGTTCTTC
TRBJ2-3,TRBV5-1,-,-,CASSLGVDPRTDTQYF,TGCGCCAGCAGCTTGGGGGTCGACCCCCGCACAGATACGCAGTATTTT
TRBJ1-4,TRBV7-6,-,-,CASSSDGPQDEKLFFF,-
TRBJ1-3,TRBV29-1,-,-,CSVEDRKSGNTIYF,TGCAGCGTTGAAGATCGGAAATCTGGAAACACCATATATTTT
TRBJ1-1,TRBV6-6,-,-,CASSYSRGMNTEAFF,TGTGCCAGCAGTTACTCGAGGGGAATGAACACTGAAGCTTTCTTT
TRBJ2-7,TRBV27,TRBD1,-,CASSLGRDRGSEQYF,TGTGCCAGCAGTTTGGGCCGGGACAGGGGGAGCGAGCAGTACTTC
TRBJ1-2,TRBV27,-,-,CASSSTGAWYGYTF,TGTGCCAGCAGTTCAACGGGAGCTTGGTATGGCTACACCTTC
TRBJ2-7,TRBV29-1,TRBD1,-,CSVEEPRDSQVF,TGCAGCGTTGAAGAACCACGGGACAGCCAGGTCTTC
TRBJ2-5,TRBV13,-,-,CASSLGVRETQYF,TGTGCCAGCAGCTTAGGGGTTCGGGAGACCCAGTACTTC
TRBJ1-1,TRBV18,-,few,CASGIRAGRDTEAFF,TGTGCCAGCGGAATTCGGGCAGGGAGGGACACTGAAGCTTTCTTT
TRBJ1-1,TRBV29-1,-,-,CSVETVDLNTEAFF,TGCAGCGTTGAAACAGTCGATCTGAACACTGAAGCTTTCTTT
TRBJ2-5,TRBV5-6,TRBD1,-,CASSLAGQGAQTQYF,TGTGCCAGCAGCTTGGCTGGACAGGGGGCGCAGACCCAGTACTTC
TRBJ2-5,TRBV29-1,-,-,CSVSGRLSEETQYF,TGCAGCGTCTCGGGACGCTTGTCCGAAGAGACCCAGTACTTC
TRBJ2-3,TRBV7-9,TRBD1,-,CASSPLAGTGITDTQYF,TGTGCCAGCAGCCCCCTAGCCGGGACAGGTATCACAGATACGCAGTATTTT
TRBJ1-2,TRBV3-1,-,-,CASSQGAGKNYGYTF,TGTGCCAGCAGCCAAGGCGCAGGGAAGAACTATGGCTACACCTTC
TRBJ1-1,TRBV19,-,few,CASEDTSMNTEAFF,TGTGCCAGTGAAGACACATCCATGAACACTGAAGCTTTCTTT
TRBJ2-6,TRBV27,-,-,CASSLAGVGFSSGANVLTF,TGTGCCAGCAGTTTGGCAGGGGTCGGGTTCAGCTCTGGGGCCAACGTCCTGACTTTC
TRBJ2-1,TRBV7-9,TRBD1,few,CASSLARHRDRENEQFF,TGTGCCAGCAGCTTAGCGCGTCATCGGGACAGGGAAAATGAGCAGTTCTTC